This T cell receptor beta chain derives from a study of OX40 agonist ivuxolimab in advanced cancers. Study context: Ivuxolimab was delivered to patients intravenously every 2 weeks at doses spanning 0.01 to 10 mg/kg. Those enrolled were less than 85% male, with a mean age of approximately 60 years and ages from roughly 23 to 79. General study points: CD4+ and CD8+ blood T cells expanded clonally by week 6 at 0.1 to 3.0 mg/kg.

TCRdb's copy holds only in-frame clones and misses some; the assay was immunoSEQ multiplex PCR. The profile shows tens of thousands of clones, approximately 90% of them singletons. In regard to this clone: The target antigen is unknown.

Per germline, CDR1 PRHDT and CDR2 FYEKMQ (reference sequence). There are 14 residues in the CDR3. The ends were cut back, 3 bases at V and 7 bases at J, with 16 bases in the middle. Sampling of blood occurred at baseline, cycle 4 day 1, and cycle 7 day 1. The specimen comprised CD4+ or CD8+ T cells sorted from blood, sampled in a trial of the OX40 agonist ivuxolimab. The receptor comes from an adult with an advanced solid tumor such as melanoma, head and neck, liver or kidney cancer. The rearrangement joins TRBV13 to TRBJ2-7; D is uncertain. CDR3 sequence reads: CASSFLPELGEQYF. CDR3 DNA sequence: TGTGCCAGCAGCTTCCTCCCAGAGTTGGGGGAGCAGTACTTC.